A selection of T cell receptor beta chains follows, all from one sample in a study of blood T cell repertoires in COVID-19. The protocol was immunoSEQ multiplex PCR, while the TCRdb copy is restricted to in-frame clones and leaves out a portion. The sample yields about 330,000 clones, 75% to 90% seen once. The material sequenced was PBMCs or T cells enriched from blood (not recorded which). The receptors were gathered from a man aged 25-45 years who had recovered from COVID-19. CDR3s include the opening cysteine and the closing phenylalanine or tryptophan. A D gene is named only where the DNA matches it firmly. The listing skips clone size in some rows; elsewhere it reads once, few, many or a size class.

cdr3_aa	cdr3_nt	v_call	cdr3_length	clone_size	d_call	j_call
CASTPSLSGNTIYF	TGTGCCAGCACACCTAGTCTCTCTGGAAACACCATATATTTT	TRBV6-5	14	.	.	TRBJ1-3
CSASRAQGSTDTQYF	TGCAGTGCTAGTAGGGCTCAGGGGAGCACAGATACGCAGTATTTT	TRBV20-1	15	.	.	TRBJ2-3
CASSEGSSTEAFF	TGTGCCAGCAGTGAGGGGAGTTCCACTGAAGCTTTCTTT	TRBV6-1	13	.	.	TRBJ1-1
CASSRGGRRNEQYF	TGTGCCAGCAGTCGGGGAGGGAGGAGGAACGAGCAGTACTTC	TRBV6-2/TRBV6-3	14	.	TRBD2	TRBJ2-7
CASQVGQGVHEQYF	TGTGCCAGCCAGGTGGGACAGGGGGTCCACGAGCAGTACTTC	TRBV28	14	.	TRBD1	TRBJ2-7
CASSPGRGLGAFF	TGCGCCAGCAGCCCCGGAAGGGGGCTCGGAGCTTTCTTT	TRBV4-1	13	.	TRBD1	TRBJ1-1
CASSLVRRGFTDTQYF	TGTGCCAGCAGCTTGGTTCGCAGGGGATTCACAGATACGCAGTATTTT	TRBV5-5	16	.	.	TRBJ2-3
CASSPTENNSPLHF	TGTGCCAGCAGCCCGACAGAGAATAATTCACCCCTCCACTTT	TRBV7-9	14	.	.	TRBJ1-6
CASRGQGYEQYF	TGTGCCAGCAGGGGACAAGGCTACGAGCAGTACTTC	TRBV7-8	12	.	.	TRBJ2-7
CASRKQGDYEQYF	TGTGCCAGCAGAAAACAGGGAGACTACGAGCAGTACTTC	TRBV28	13	.	.	TRBJ2-7
CATSDLGGGARTDTQYF	TGTGCCACCAGTGATTTGGGCGGGGGGGCCCGCACAGATACGCAGTATTTT	TRBV24-1	17	.	TRBD2	TRBJ2-3
CASRSGGSGHTEAFF	TGTGCCAGCAGATCGGGCGGGAGTGGGCACACTGAAGCTTTCTTT	TRBV5-5	15	once	.	TRBJ1-1
CASSRDRNYGYTF	TGTGCCAGCTCACGGGACAGGAACTATGGCTACACCTTC	TRBV18	13	few	TRBD1	TRBJ1-2
CAWSKGQGISPLHF	TGTGCCTGGAGTAAGGGGCAGGGGATTTCACCCCTCCACTTT	TRBV30	14	.	.	TRBJ1-6
CASSQPGLFF	TGCGCCAGCAGTCAACCGGGACTGTTTTTT	TRBV23-1	10	.	.	TRBJ1-4
CASSIGGGSPLHF	TGTGCCAGCAGTATCGGGGGTGGTTCACCCCTCCACTTT	TRBV2	13	.	.	TRBJ1-6
CASSQDAFTGGGVGETQYF	TGTGCCAGCAGCCAAGACGCCTTTACTGGCGGGGGGGTCGGAGAGACCCAGTACTTC	TRBV14	19	.	TRBD2	TRBJ2-5
CATRQGAGDTQYF	TGTGCCACCCGCCAGGGGGCAGGGGATACGCAGTATTTT	TRBV27	13	.	TRBD1	TRBJ2-3
CASRQALAPEQYF	TGTGCCAGCCGCCAGGCGCTAGCACCCGAGCAGTACTTC	TRBV2	13	few	.	TRBJ2-7
CASSIRDRVYNEQFF	TGTGCCAGTAGTATCCGGGACAGGGTTTACAATGAGCAGTTCTTC	TRBV19	15	.	TRBD1	TRBJ2-1
CASSISGGHSYEQYF	TGTGCCAGCAGCATTAGCGGGGGGCACTCCTACGAGCAGTACTTC	TRBV7-2	15	.	TRBD2	TRBJ2-7
CANRDRGVTGGYTF	TGTGCCAACCGAGACAGGGGAGTCACGGGCGGCTACACCTTC	TRBV28	14	.	TRBD1	TRBJ1-2
CASSQDRSSGGGETQYF	TGTGCCAGCAGCCAAGATCGGAGTAGCGGGGGGGGAGAGACCCAGTACTTC	TRBV3-1/TRBV3-2	17	.	TRBD2	TRBJ2-5
CASSGDRVGTEAFF	TGTGCCAGCAGTGGTGACAGGGTGGGCACTGAAGCTTTCTTT	TRBV2	14	.	TRBD1	TRBJ1-1
CASSSPDRVNNEQYF	TGTGCCAGCAGCTCCCCCGACAGGGTAAATAACGAGCAGTACTTC	TRBV11-2	15	.	TRBD1	TRBJ2-7
CASSPQGTVSGNTIYF	TGTGCCAGTAGTCCACAGGGAACCGTCTCTGGAAACACCATATATTTT	TRBV19	16	.	.	TRBJ1-3
CASSGQGRNYGYTF	TGTGCCAGCAGCGGACAGGGTAGAAACTATGGCTACACCTTC	TRBV9	14	.	TRBD1	TRBJ1-2
CASSLGTGKTAGELFF	TGTGCCAGCAGCTTAGGGACAGGGAAAACGGCCGGGGAGCTGTTTTTT	TRBV7-3	16	.	TRBD1	TRBJ2-2
CASSVDSTLLTPQHF	TGTGCCAGCAGTGTGGACAGTACACTGCTGACGCCCCAGCATTTT	TRBV27	15	.	.	TRBJ1-5
CASSQAPGTSTDTQYF	TGCGCCAGCAGCCAAGCTCCGGGGACTAGCACAGATACGCAGTATTTT	TRBV4-1	16	.	.	TRBJ2-3
CASSSPGQASYEQYF	TGTGCCAGCAGCAGCCCGGGACAGGCAAGTTACGAGCAGTACTTC	TRBV7-2	15	.	TRBD1	TRBJ2-7
CASSPGETRAEDTQYF	TGCGCCAGCAGCCCGGGCGAGACGAGGGCTGAAGATACGCAGTATTTT	TRBV4-1	16	once	.	TRBJ2-3
CATRGGTNEKLFF	TGTGCCACAAGAGGGGGAACTAATGAAAAACTGTTTTTT	TRBV15	13	.	.	TRBJ1-4
CASSVAGGNQPQHF	TGTGCCAGCAGTGTCGCGGGGGGCAATCAGCCCCAGCATTTT	TRBV2	14	.	.	TRBJ1-5
CATSDSFRGSYTF	TGTGCCACCAGTGATAGTTTTAGGGGTAGCTACACCTTC	TRBV24-1	13	.	.	TRBJ1-2
CASSSLVLRGKYGNEQYF	TGTGCCAGCAGCTCACTGGTGTTGCGGGGAAAATACGGGAACGAGCAGTACTTC	TRBV5-6	18	.	.	TRBJ2-7
CASSLAGVETQYF	TGTGCCAGCAGCTTAGCGGGGGTTGAGACCCAGTACTTC	TRBV11-2	13	.	.	TRBJ2-5
CASRSVMNTEAFF	TGCGCCAGCAGGTCTGTTATGAACACTGAAGCTTTCTTT	TRBV10-2	13	few	.	TRBJ1-1
CASSPSHVETGNYGYTF	TGTGCCAGCTCACCTTCCCACGTTGAGACAGGCAACTATGGCTACACCTTC	TRBV18	17	.	.	TRBJ1-2
CASSSGRGGYNEQFF	TGTGCCAGCAGTTCAGGGAGGGGGGGGTACAATGAGCAGTTCTTC	TRBV2	15	once	.	TRBJ2-1
CSVEGHEKLFF	TGCAGCGTTGAAGGGCACGAAAAACTGTTTTTT	TRBV29-1	11	.	.	TRBJ1-4
CASSFGRGLYEQYF	TGTGCCAGCAGCTTCGGCAGGGGGCTGTACGAGCAGTACTTC	TRBV5-5	14	.	TRBD1	TRBJ2-7
CASSPSGDRYTGELFF	TGTGCCAGCAGCCCATCCGGAGACAGATACACCGGGGAGCTGTTTTTT	TRBV2	16	.	.	TRBJ2-2
CASSQDSPKTNEKLFF	TGTGCCAGCAGCCAAGATTCTCCGAAGACAAATGAAAAACTGTTTTTT	TRBV4-2	16	.	.	TRBJ1-4
CASTSSGTGVYEQYF	TGTGCCAGCACTTCATCCGGGACAGGGGTCTACGAGCAGTACTTC	TRBV28	15	.	TRBD1	TRBJ2-7
CASSSLRDRPGRFEQYF	TGTGCCAGCAGTTCACTCCGGGACAGGCCAGGACGTTTCGAGCAGTACTTC	TRBV27	17	few	TRBD1	TRBJ2-7
CASSLSRSYEQYF	TGTGCCAGCAGTTTAAGCAGGTCCTACGAGCAGTACTTC	TRBV12-3/TRBV12-4	13	.	.	TRBJ2-7
CASSSGASTDTQYF	TGTGCCAGCAGTAGCGGGGCTAGCACAGATACGCAGTATTTT	TRBV27	14	.	TRBD2	TRBJ2-3
CASSSTASTNEKLFF	TGTGCCAGCAGTTCTACAGCTTCAACTAATGAAAAACTGTTTTTT	TRBV28	15	.	.	TRBJ1-4